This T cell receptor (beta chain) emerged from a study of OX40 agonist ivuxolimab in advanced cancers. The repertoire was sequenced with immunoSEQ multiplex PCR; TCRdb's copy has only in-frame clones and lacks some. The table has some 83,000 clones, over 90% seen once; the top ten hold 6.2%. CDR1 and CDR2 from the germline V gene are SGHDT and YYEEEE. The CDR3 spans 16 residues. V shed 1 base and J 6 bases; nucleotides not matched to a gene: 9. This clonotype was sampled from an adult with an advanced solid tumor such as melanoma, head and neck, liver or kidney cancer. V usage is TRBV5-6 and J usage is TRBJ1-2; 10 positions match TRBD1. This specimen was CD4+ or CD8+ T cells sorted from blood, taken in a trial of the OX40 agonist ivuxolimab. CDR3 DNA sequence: TGTGCCAGCAGCTTGATCCGTGGACAGGGGGGGAATGGCTACACCTTC. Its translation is CASSLIRGQGGNGYTF.